Each of the 19 T cell receptor beta chains below was sequenced from the same sample in a study of CD8 T cells in ankylosing spondylitis. Broader study findings: It appeared that ankylosing spondylitis blood was characterized by a TCR beta motif of fewer than ten highly homologous variants.

TCRdb redid the calling of the 5' RACE reads with MiXCR, one entry per CDR3 protein. The repertoire includes a few hundred thousand distinct CDR3 sequences, approximately 8.2% of them detected once, and roughly 15% sits in the top ten. No antigens are known for them. Sequencing was performed on blood, either unsorted or a sorted T cell fraction (not recorded which). The origin of the receptors is a male donor with ankylosing spondylitis.

There are many counts of this clonotype. The chain joins TRBV4-2 to TRBJ1-1; the D is unclear. The CDR3 is made up of 15 amino acids. CDR1 LGHNA and CDR2 YNFKEQ come from the germline V gene. V shed 1 base and J shed 9 bases, with 18 bases lying between them. CDR3 region: CASSQAGKDHTKAFF. CDR3 nucleotides: TGTGCCAGCAGCCAAGCGGGGAAGGACCATACCAAAGCTTTCTTT.

The chain carries TRBV9 and TRBJ2-3, with D unclear. Germline CDR1 SGDLS, CDR2 YYNGEE. This CDR3 comprises 13 residues. Trimming shortened V by 4 bases and J by 1 base, and 7 bases separated the two germline ends. CDR3 in DNA: TGTGCCAGCAGCCCATTCGGCACAGATACGCAGTATTTT. Translated, it gives CASSPFGTDTQYF.

At least ten counts were recorded for this clonotype. The chain has TRBV29-1 and TRBJ2-1, with 13 nucleotides matching TRBD2. J lost 7 bases, V lost 0 bases, and 12 bases had no gene match. The germline CDR1 and CDR2 sequences are SQVTM and ANQGSEA. The CDR3 consists of 18 residues. This CDR3 reads CSVEDSPYTSGRENEQFF. The CDR3 bases are TGCAGCGTTGAAGACTCCCCTTATACTAGCGGGAGGGAGAATGAGCAGTTCTTC.

There are many counts of this clonotype. The chain couples TRBV7-9 to TRBJ2-2, with D unresolved. Germline values: CDR1 SEHNR, CDR2 FQNEAQ (reference sequence). The CDR3 is made up of 13 amino acids. Trimming left V 3 bases short and J 5 bases short, with 7 bases between. The CDR3 here is CASSLISTGELFF. The CDR3 nucleotides are TGTGCCAGCAGCTTGATAAGTACCGGGGAGCTGTTTTTT.

This clonotype came up a few times. Its ends do not fully match the called genes, so a read error is possible. This chain uses TRBV20-1 with TRBJ1-2, with TRBD1 matching over 10 bases. CDR3 length equals 16 residues. In germline, CDR1 is DFQATT, CDR2 SNEGSKA (reference sequence). The CDR3 loop reads CSARDPGTGVNFGYTF. Here the CDR3 DNA reads TGCAGTGCTAGAGATCCCGGGACAGGGGTAAACTTTGGCTACACCTTC.

This clonotype has ten or more counts. The rearrangement uses TRBV29-1 and TRBJ1-1; tentative D call: TRBD1 (5 bases). The CDR3 length is 13 residues. Germline V CDR1 and CDR2: SQVTM, ANQGSEA. Trimming shortened V by 7 bases and J by 1 base, and 13 bases separated the two germline ends. The CDR3 sequence is CSAMGPGNTEAFF. CDR3 in DNA: TGCAGCGCCATGGGACCAGGGAACACTGAAGCTTTCTTT.

This rearrangement joins TRBV5-1 to TRBJ2-7; a weak D match, TRBD1 (6 bases). This CDR3 contains 13 residues. Germline V gives CDR1 SGHRS, CDR2 YFSETQ. The V end was cut by 4 bases, the J end by 6 bases, with 14 bases between. The CDR3 region is CASSETYRAEQYF. CDR3 nucleotides: TGCGCCAGCAGCGAAACGTACAGGGCCGAGCAGTACTTC.

This clonotype was counted ten times or more. This rearrangement joins TRBV12-3 or TRBV12-4 to TRBJ1-5, with 7 bases matching TRBD1. V lost 6 bases, J lost 6 bases, and 5 bases stayed unmatched. The length of the CDR3 is 13 residues. CDR3 DNA sequence: TGTGCCAGCAGATTACAGGGGAGTCAGCCCCAGCATTTT. It specifies CASRLQGSQPQHF.

The table lists this clonotype with many counts. J is TRBJ1-2 and V is TRBV20-1; weak D call: TRBD1 (6 bases). V lost 0 bases and J lost 8, with 19 bases in between. CDR3 length: 15 residues. CDR1 is DFQATT, CDR2 SNEGSKA, per germline (reference sequence). DNA for the CDR3: TGCAGTGCTAGAGATTTGGACAGAAGCCTGGGGGGCTACACCTTC. Encoded protein: CSARDLDRSLGGYTF.

This clonotype was recorded a few times. The chain joins TRBV20-1 to TRBJ2-1, with unresolved D. The germline V and J ends were trimmed by 1 base and 7 bases, with 8 bases remaining between them. The CDR3 runs to 12 residues. Per the germline V gene, CDR1 is DFQATT and CDR2 is SNEGSKA (reference sequence). The CDR3 sequence is CSARVAWNEQFF. Written as DNA, the CDR3 is TGCAGTGCTAGAGTCGCGTGGAATGAGCAGTTCTTC.

This chain joins TRBV6-1 and TRBJ2-1; 10 bases map to TRBD1. Looked up from germline, CDR1 is MNHNS and CDR2 is SASEGT. The CDR3 extends over 18 amino acids. V was pared by 5 bases and J by 0 bases, with 10 bases of the junction left unmatched. The CDR3 reads CASSPTTWTGGSYNEQFF. CDR3 nucleotide sequence: TGTGCCAGCAGTCCAACTACCTGGACAGGGGGCTCCTACAATGAGCAGTTCTTC.

The V and J genes are TRBV12-3 or TRBV12-4 and TRBJ2-3, with 9 bases identical to TRBD2. The CDR3 is 14 residues long. V trimming: 6 bases; J trimming: 7 bases; junction bases outside the gene matches: 8. The CDR3 region has the DNA TGTGCCAGCAGCCCCGGGACTAGCACCCATACGCAGTATTTT. It yields the protein CASSPGTSTHTQYF.

The chain joins TRBV20-1 to TRBJ2-7; 12 nucleotides agree with TRBD1. The CDR3 has 16 amino acids. CDR1 is DFQATT and CDR2 is SNEGSKA in the germline V gene (reference sequence). V lost 0 bases and J lost 3; bases outside the gene matches: 6. The CDR3 region is CSARDTGTGGIYEQYF. The DNA for the CDR3 is TGCAGTGCTAGAGATACCGGGACAGGGGGCATCTACGAGCAGTACTTC.

The chain is built from TRBV29-1 and TRBJ1-1; no clear D gene. V lost 4 bases, J lost 4 bases, and 10 bases lay in between. The CDR3 extends over 12 amino acids. The germline V gene has CDR1 SQVTM and CDR2 ANQGSEA. CDR3 in amino acids: CSVGQASTEAFF. DNA of the CDR3: TGCAGCGTTGGTCAAGCGAGCACTGAAGCTTTCTTT.

The rearrangement uses TRBV7-2 and TRBJ2-1; D remains unclear. V shed 1 base and J shed 11 bases, with 9 bases lying between them. Germline CDR1 SGHTA, CDR2 FQGNSA. The CDR3 is 12 residues long. The CDR3 bases are TGTGCCAGCAGCTTAGGGCCCAGCCAGCAGTTCTTC. Amino acid sequence: CASSLGPSQQFF.

This chain joins TRBV12-3 or TRBV12-4 and TRBJ2-2, with 8 nucleotides matching TRBD2. Losses at the gene ends were 7 bases for V and 15 bases for J; bases not matched to a gene: 19. This CDR3 region has 15 residues. The DNA for the CDR3 is TGTGCCAGCACTCAAGCGGGAGTATACAACGGGTGGTTGTTTTTT. This sequence encodes CASTQAGVYNGWLFF.

This clonotype occurred many times. The CDR3 coding sequence is TGTGCCACTAACATCGGGGGTTATTCACCCCTCCACTTT. Protein sequence: CATNIGGYSPLHF. V is TRBV6-1 and J is TRBJ1-6; perhaps TRBD1 as D (5 bases). The CDR3 sequence is 13 residues long. V lost 10 bases and J lost 8, with 15 bases in between. Germline values: CDR1 MNHNS, CDR2 SASEGT.

The genes are TRBV27 and TRBJ2-3; D may be TRBD2 (6 bases). CDR3 size: 15 residues. Trimming pared 4 bases from V and 0 bases from J, leaving 11 bases between. The germline V gene encodes CDR1 MNHEY and CDR2 SMNVEV (reference sequence). The CDR3 region has the DNA TGTGCCAGCAGTTGGGGGAGCGGGAGCACAGATACGCAGTATTTT. Amino acid sequence: CASSWGSGSTDTQYF.

The sample holds a few counts of this clonotype. This chain links TRBV5-5 with TRBJ2-7; 8 nucleotides line up with TRBD1. The germline V gene has CDR1 SGHKS and CDR2 YYEKEE (reference sequence). With V trimmed by 3 bases and J by 1 base, 3 bases remained unmatched. The CDR3 runs to 14 residues. For the CDR3, the DNA is TGTGCCAGCAGCTCATGGACAGGGTCCTACGAGCAGTACTTC. Its protein is CASSSWTGSYEQYF.